This record covers a single T cell receptor (beta chain). These data originate in a study of technical replicates of blood from several donors. Profiled with immunoSEQ multiplex PCR; TCRdb holds only in-frame clones, not every one. The data show over 60,000 clones, roughly 93% seen once. Germline CDR1 is MNHEY and CDR2 is SVGAGI. The CDR3 has 14 residues. Trimming took off 6 bases at V and 1 base at J, with 13 bases between the two ends. The chain employs TRBV6-5 and TRBJ2-7, with a tentative D call TRBD1 (6 bases). The TCR sequence derives from a human donor in good health. The material sequenced was T cells isolated from PBMCs. In DNA form, the CDR3 reads TGTGCCAGCAGGACAGGAGGAGAATCCTACGAGCAGTACTTC. Protein sequence: CASRTGGESYEQYF.